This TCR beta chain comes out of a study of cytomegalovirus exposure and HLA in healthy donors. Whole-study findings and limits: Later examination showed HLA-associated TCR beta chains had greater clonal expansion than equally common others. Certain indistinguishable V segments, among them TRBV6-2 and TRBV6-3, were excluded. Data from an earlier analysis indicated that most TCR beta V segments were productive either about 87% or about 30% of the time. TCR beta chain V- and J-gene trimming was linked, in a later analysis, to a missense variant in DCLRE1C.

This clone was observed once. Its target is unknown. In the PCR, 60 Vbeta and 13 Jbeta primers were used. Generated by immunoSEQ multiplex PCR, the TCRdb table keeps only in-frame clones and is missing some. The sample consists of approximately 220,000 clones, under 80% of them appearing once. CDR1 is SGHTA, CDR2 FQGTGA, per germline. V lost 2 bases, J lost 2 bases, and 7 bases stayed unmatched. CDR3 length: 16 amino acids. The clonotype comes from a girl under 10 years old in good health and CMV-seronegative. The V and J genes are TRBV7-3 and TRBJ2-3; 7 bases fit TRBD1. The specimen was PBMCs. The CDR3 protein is CASSLHVGGATDTQYF. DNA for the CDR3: TGTGCCAGCAGCTTACACGTAGGGGGCGCCACAGATACGCAGTATTTT.